This paragraph covers one T cell receptor (beta chain) sequence. Its antigen target is currently unknown. Nothing much larger sits one base from this clone, and base qualities are not available. The data originate from a study of cytomegalovirus exposure and HLA in healthy donors listed by TCRdb under 2017. Regarding the complete study: According to an earlier analysis of 587 of the donors, 150 million to 200 million T cells yielded some 120 million unique TCR beta sequences and less than 300 Gb of sequence data. An early release covering about 600 HLA-typed donors comprised 300 to 350 gigabases of sequencing data and approximately 80 million unique TCR sequences. Of the 300 to 500 genotyped donors, more than 75% were placed in the genetic ancestry cluster associated with self-reported Caucasian donors. The study was designed to test whether signatures of past pathogen exposure could be identified by cataloging public T cell receptors. The study used immunosequencing to profile the T cell repertoires of hundreds of subjects and linked those repertoires to cytomegalovirus serostatus. Along with the roughly 670-subject first cohort, a separate validation cohort of around 110 different subjects was used. The study combined high-throughput TCR immunosequencing, statistical association of individual TCRs with disease status, and machine learning to predict cytomegalovirus infection status. A later analysis re-examined previously published TCR beta repertoires from just over 650 donors and added high-resolution HLA genotyping to investigate patterns of TCR occurrence. Rather than using new phenotypic data, the later analysis identified candidate immune exposures from TCR beta sequences and from how often those sequences occurred across donors. To decide whether each TCR beta V gene segment behaved as functional or pseudogenic, an earlier analysis of nearly 600 of the donors relied on high-throughput TCR beta sequencing. Donor age, sex, ethnicity and CMV serostatus were compiled together with the repertoire data. A later genetic analysis took genome-wide SNP genotypes for about 55% of the 666 donors and used that subset as a discovery cohort. All discovery cohort repertoires had been generated using a single sequencing platform. Both class I and class II loci were covered by HLA typing, at four-digit resolution. Typing coverage differed by locus: A, B, C, DRB1 and DQB1 were typed in about 620-630 donors, DQA1 in 500 to 550, DPA1 in over 600, and DPB1 in around 440. Because of strong linkage in the cohort, roughly 5 DR-DQ haplotypes were treated as single units for association and clustering. On average, roughly 250,000 unique TCR beta nucleotide sequences were sequenced per donor among fewer than 500 genotyped donors of the cohort, with about 19% of those sequences being non-productive. Overall study outcomes, separate from this receptor: Because counts were too low, roughly 18 rarely observed V segments, including chromosome 9 orphons, were left out of the earlier analysis of approximately 500 of the donors. The sequencing pipeline was judged likely to have produced a cluster of highly shared sequence variants as a technical artifact. Roughly uniform sequencing depth across donors was assumed in presence/absence analyses, although this assumption may not hold. A further reported finding was that TCR beta sequences accurately predicted the HLA-A and HLA-B alleles for most subjects in the first cohort. Only TCR beta chains were sequenced in this cohort, and the absence of alpha or paired-chain data limited detectable features. According to the authors, the approach could potentially be generalized to other disease states and immunological phenotypes. The classifier was reported to diagnose cytomegalovirus status with high specificity and sensitivity in both the original and validation cohorts. In a later analysis, TCR association rates were found to vary across HLA loci, with the most associated TCRs seen for DRB1 alleles and the fewest for HLA-C alleles. The study gave a list of more than 150 TCR beta chains associated with cytomegalovirus. In a later genetic analysis, fewer N-insertions in productive TCRs were reported among donors in an Asian-associated ancestry cluster than the roughly 700-donor mean. In a later analysis, several top co-occurrence clusters were reported to appear linked to parvovirus B19, influenza, CMV and Epstein-Barr virus. Strong co-occurrence of HLA alleles, especially DR and DQ, made assigning TCR associations to individual alleles difficult. Immune exposure information for the cohort was limited to CMV serostatus. Broadly in line with IMGT annotations, most TCR beta V segments showed up in productive rearrangements about 87% or about 30% of the time in an earlier analysis of roughly 590 of the donors. Most CMV-associated TCR beta chains appeared to be HLA-restricted in a later analysis, and the HLA associations seemed to be driven largely by CMV exposure. V-gene and J-gene trimming of TCR beta chains was associated with a missense DCLRE1C variant in a later genetic analysis, and the association was replicated in an independent cohort. Specific HLA alleles were associated with 15,000 to 20,000 TCR beta sequences at a false discovery rate of 0.05 in a later analysis. Some IMGT-functional V segments, including TRBV6-2 and TRBV6-3, could not be distinguished by the 87-base-pair reads and were therefore excluded. Across donors, most TCR sequences were observed very rarely, whereas some public TCRs were present in many individuals. Linkage disequilibrium might explain the correlated functional status among segregating V segments, but an unknown experimental factor could not be excluded. In vitro tests confirmed that a few of the cytomegalovirus-associated TCR beta chains recognize cytomegalovirus antigens. A later analysis found that HLA-associated TCR beta chains were more clonally expanded and had lower generation probabilities than equally common non-associated chains. Because HLA typing was unavailable for some donors at each locus, only the typed subset was used in association tests.

Library preparation was by the immunoSEQ multiplex PCR assay. The multiplex PCR relied on a mix of 60 forward primers for TCR Vbeta segments and 13 reverse primers for TCR Jbeta segments. The CDR3 region of rearranged TCR beta genes was amplified from genomic DNA with a multiplex PCR assay. Amplified TCR beta libraries were sequenced as 87-base-pair reads on the Illumina HiSeq System. The paper's processing steps were these. A later analysis counted about 80 million unique TCR beta chains across the 650 to 700 repertoires, and about 10 million of these chains were shared by at least two donors. To remove PCR and sequencing errors, raw reads were error-corrected and collapsed into unique sequences using a nearest-neighbor algorithm that merged closely related sequences. To assign V, D and J gene segments, CDR3 sequences were aligned to IMGT reference sequences. Each retained sequence needed at least a six-nucleotide match to both a V gene segment and a J gene segment. A rearrangement was called productive if the CDR3 had no stop codons and remained in frame with V and J, and every other rearrangement was called non-productive. CDR3 was defined by IMGT convention, running from the second conserved V-encoded cysteine to the conserved J-encoded phenylalanine. The earlier analysis of 587 of the donors excluded sequences that lacked an unambiguous match to a single V gene segment. An earlier analysis of 587 of the donors called V segments functional above 56.7% productive rearrangements and segregating when the between-donor standard deviation exceeded 5%. To diagnose cytomegalovirus status from the catalog of TCR beta chain sequences, a statistical classification framework was built. A later analysis assigned V and J genes by comparing TCR nucleotide sequences with IMGT/GENE-DB human TR gene sequences. Using the TCRdist pipeline, a later analysis assigned CDR3 sequences along with most-parsimonious VDJ recombination scenarios. A later analysis defined each TCR beta chain by its CDR3 amino acid sequence plus V-gene family, and excluded reads lacking a unique V-gene family. As a way to deal with suspected cross-contamination and a sequencing artifact, a later analysis dropped under 600 nucleotide sequences that were highly shared and had low generation probability. For each public chain, a later analysis derived a clonal expansion index from normalized ranks of inferred template counts within each repertoire. Generation probabilities in a later analysis came from a VDJ recombination model fitted to out-of-frame rearrangements, and those results were checked against IGoR. A later analysis scored TCR-TCR, TCR-HLA and TCR-CMV co-occurrence with hypergeometric tests, applying a repertoire-size bias correction to TCR pairs. In a later analysis, false discovery rates were estimated by permuting HLA or CMV assignments 20 times. A later analysis grouped co-occurring TCRs with DBSCAN, adding TCRdist sequence similarity when clustering within HLA-allele-positive subsets. Repertoires with fewer than 30,000 or more than 120,000 public chains were left out of co-occurrence clustering, as were a few repertoires with anomalous nucleotide sharing. The source is immuneACCESS, and TCRdb retained only in-frame sequences with V and J called. Part of the clones is not carried over; for the studies checked, unresolved V genes explain less than half of this, and the remainder is unexplained. Clone size and V and J calls were adopted from that table, with D and trimming inferred from the DNA. For this sample the table gives tens of thousands of clones, of which about 60% were detected only once. The ten largest account for around 6.6% of the sample.

The cohort consisted of some 730 healthy bone marrow donors. All cohort members were sampled while nominally healthy, although unrecorded immune exposures were likely present. The donor tested CMV seronegative, placing the donor among the roughly 340 seronegative members of the cohort. A peripheral blood sample was collected from each donor, and TCR beta sequencing was performed on peripheral blood mononuclear cells. The Qiagen DNeasy Blood Extraction Kit was used to extract genomic DNA from the blood cell samples. Reading from cysteine to phenylalanine, the CDR3 counts 14 amino acids. The only DNA kept is the CDR3, 42 bases in frame from the first base. CDR1 LNHNV and CDR2 YYDKDF are derived from the germline V gene (reference sequence). V and J lose 1 base and 0 bases, and a span of 7 bases separates them.

The rearranged chain carries TRBV15 and TRBJ2-7; a confident D gene designation cannot be given. The sequence came from a woman aged 25-40 years in good health and CMV-seronegative. The specimen sequenced was PBMCs. The encoded CDR3 is CATSRVRSSYEQYF. The DNA sequence follows: TGTGCCACCAGCAGAGTGAGGAGCTCCTACGAGCAGTACTTC.